The 2 T cell receptor beta chains below all came from one sample that was sequenced in a study of blood T cells in healthy people across ages. A second PCR, run for about 6 to 11 cycles, used a sample-barcoded 5' primer plus a J-beta primer mix. TCRdb reprocessed the 5' RACE reads with MiXCR, giving one entry per CDR3 protein. The sample contains about 1,400,000 distinct CDR3 sequences, around 42% of which appear only once. The source material was blood. These receptors were obtained from a woman aged 18-29 years in good health.

This chain connects TRBV20-1 to TRBJ1-6; D not certain. CDR3 size: 11 residues. Germline V lookup: CDR1 DFQATT, CDR2 SNEGSKA (reference sequence). Trimming took off 4 bases at V and 7 bases at J, with 5 bases between the two ends. CDR3 sequence: CSATENSPLHF. The CDR3 DNA sequence: TGCAGTGCTACGGAGAATTCACCCCTCCACTTT.

Many counts were recorded for this clonotype. This chain connects TRBV27 to TRBJ2-7, with D unclear. Germline assignment: CDR1 MNHEY and CDR2 SMNVEV (reference sequence). The V gene lost 3 bases and the J gene lost 6 bases, with 9 bases spanning the gap. The CDR3 totals 12 residues. CDR3 region: CASSFAGSEQYF. The DNA for the CDR3 is TGTGCCAGCAGTTTCGCCGGATCCGAGCAGTACTTC.